The 17 T cell receptor beta chains below all came from one sample that was sequenced in a study of cytotoxic CD8 clonotypes in ibrutinib-treated CLL. This table comes from immunoSEQ multiplex PCR, and its TCRdb copy is limited to in-frame clones, with some not included. The repertoire consists of 330,000 or so clones, with roughly 67% occurring once and the leading ten covering roughly 6%. Sequenced material: PBMCs, taken after 36 months of ibrutinib treatment. The receptor set was obtained from a human donor with chronic lymphocytic leukemia.

This chain joins TRBV11-2 and TRBJ2-7; the match to TRBD2 covers 7 bases. Trimming took 2 bases from V and 6 from J; bases not matched to a gene: 13. CDR1 is SGHAT, CDR2 FQNNGV, per germline. CDR3 length equals 16 residues. Here the CDR3 reads CASSLMRGRASGEQYF. In nucleotides, the CDR3 is TGTGCCAGCAGCTTAATGAGAGGGAGGGCGTCTGGCGAGCAGTACTTC.

Worth noting for this clone: In the same sample, other DNA sequences code for this CDR3. The chain recombines TRBV29-1 with TRBJ1-2; 7 bases agree with TRBD1. The CDR3 runs 11 residues. Germline V gene data show CDR1 as SQVTM and CDR2 as ANQGSEA. After removal of 6 bases from V and 4 bases from J, the junction contained 2 bases not matched to a gene. CDR3 DNA sequence: TGCAGCGTCCAGGGGGTCTATGGCTACACCTTC. Amino acids: CSVQGVYGYTF.

V and J are TRBV21-1 and TRBJ2-4; the table's TRBD1 call for D was not verified on the DNA. TRBV21-1 is a recognized pseudogene. This CDR3 region has 11 residues. The DNA for the CDR3 is TGTGCCAGCAGCAAAGGTTTCACCCCAGGTTTC. Protein product: CASSKGFTPGF.

This clone was seen only a few times. The chain uses TRBV9 and TRBJ2-1, with D hard to call. The V and J ends lost 4 bases and 0 bases respectively, with 11 bases between them. CDR3 size: 15 residues. Germline loops: CDR1 SGDLS, CDR2 YYNGEE. The DNA of the CDR3 is TGTGCCAGCAGCATCGGTGAAAGCTCCTACAATGAGCAGTTCTTC. As protein: CASSIGESSYNEQFF.

The chain combines TRBV29-1 with TRBJ1-1, with D perhaps TRBD1 (5 bases). CDR1 and CDR2 (germline): SQVTM, ANQGSEA. The CDR3 totals 12 residues. In DNA, the CDR3 is TGCACCACAGGCGCTATGGTTTCTGAAGCTTTCTTT. It encodes CTTGAMVSEAFF.

This chain joins TRBV27 and TRBJ1-2; D gene uncertain. The germline V gene has CDR1 MNHEY and CDR2 SMNVEV (reference sequence). The CDR3 consists of 14 residues. Trimming took 5 bases from V and 2 from J, leaving 12 bases between them. CDR3 region: CASSPAGSNYGYTF. In nucleotides, the CDR3 is TGTGCCAGCAGTCCCGCGGGGTCGAACTATGGCTACACCTTC.

V and J are TRBV5-1 and TRBJ2-3, with a possible D match to TRBD1 (6 bases). This CDR3 spans 15 amino acids. Germline V CDR1 and CDR2: SGHRS, YFSETQ. V was cut by 0 bases and J by 5 bases, with 13 bases left in between. For the CDR3, the DNA is TGCGCCAGCAGCTTGGCCACTACAGGGCAAGATACGCAGTATTTT. As protein: CASSLATTGQDTQYF.

The rearrangement uses TRBV4-3 and TRBJ2-5, with unresolved D. The CDR3 sequence is 13 residues long. V was shortened by 4 bases and J by 5 bases, with 11 bases between the two germline ends. CDR1 and CDR2 (germline): LGHNA, YSLEER. The CDR3: CASSRLPGETQYF. Here the CDR3 DNA reads TGCGCCAGCAGCCGCCTTCCCGGGGAGACCCAGTACTTC.

Note on this clone: This specimen includes other DNA sequences encoding the same CDR3. The chain employs TRBV6-5 and TRBJ2-7; the match to TRBD2 covers 8 bases. The CDR3 has 14 residues. Germline values: CDR1 MNHEY, CDR2 SVGAGI. J lost 0 bases, V lost 2 bases, and 0 bases had no gene match. The chain's CDR3 is CASSYTSGSYEQYF. CDR3 DNA sequence: TGTGCCAGCAGTTACACTAGCGGCTCCTACGAGCAGTACTTC.

A note on this clone: Other DNA sequences of this sample code for an identical CDR3. V gene TRBV20-1 combines with J gene TRBJ2-7; no reliable D call. The CDR3 has 11 residues. CDR1 and CDR2 from the germline V gene are DFQATT and SNEGSKA (reference sequence). V dropped 3 bases and J dropped 0 bases, with 3 bases sitting between them. The CDR3 loop is CSASGSYEQYF. As DNA, the CDR3 is TGCAGTGCTAGCGGCTCCTACGAGCAGTACTTC.

V usage is TRBV2 and J usage is TRBJ1-2; no definite D call. V gave up 4 bases and J gave up 5 bases, with 14 bases separating them. The CDR3 consists of 14 residues. Germline CDR1 SNHLY, CDR2 FYNNEI. This CDR3 reads CASSGRLLWYGYTF. In nucleotides, the CDR3 is TGTGCCAGCAGTGGCAGGCTACTTTGGTATGGCTACACCTTC.

This sequence joins TRBV27 and TRBJ2-7; D is unresolved. The CDR3 extends over 15 amino acids. V was cut by 2 bases and J by 0 bases, with 11 bases left in between. CDR1 MNHEY and CDR2 SMNVEV come from the germline V gene (reference sequence). The CDR3: CASSLTPPSSYEQYF. CDR3 DNA sequence: TGTGCCAGCAGTTTAACCCCGCCCAGCTCCTACGAGCAGTACTTC.

This chain links TRBV10-2 with TRBJ2-7; D uncertain. The V and J ends lost 1 base and 0 bases respectively, with 10 bases between them. Germline CDR1 reads WSHSY; CDR2 reads SAAADI. The CDR3 is made up of 15 amino acids. The CDR3 region is CASSELQLLSYEQYF. DNA for the CDR3: TGCGCCAGCAGTGAGTTACAGCTCCTCTCCTACGAGCAGTACTTC.

This sequence joins TRBV6-5 and TRBJ1-6; D unclear. V was trimmed by 0 bases and J by 0 bases, leaving 3 bases between them. The CDR3 spans 15 residues. The germline gives CDR1 MNHEY, CDR2 SVGAGI. The CDR3 nucleotides are TGTGCCAGCAGTTACTCGCTCTCCTATAATTCACCCCTCCACTTT. Encoded protein: CASSYSLSYNSPLHF.

This chain links TRBV19 with TRBJ2-1; D gene unclear. The CDR3 totals 13 residues. The V gene's germline CDR1 is LNHDA and CDR2 SQIVND (reference sequence). V was cut by 3 bases and J by 6 bases, with 9 bases left in between. As DNA, the CDR3 is TGTGCCAGTAGTATGTCCCTTGCCAATGAGCAGTTCTTC. It is translated as CASSMSLANEQFF. Based on the CDR3 plus reference TRBV19 and TRBJ2-1, the full variable domain is DGGITQSPKYLFRKEGQNVTLSCEQNLNHDAMYWYRQDPGQGLRLIYYSQIVNDFQKGDIAEGYSVSREKKESFPLTVTSAQKNPTAFYLCASSMSLANEQFFGPGTRLTVL.

The V call is TRBV2, the J call TRBJ2-7; D perhaps matches TRBD2 (6 bases). Germline lookup yields CDR1 SNHLY and CDR2 FYNNEI. V was clipped by 4 bases and J by 2 bases, with 12 bases between them. This CDR3 has 14 residues. The CDR3 DNA follows: TGTGCCAGCAGTGGCCTAGCGTATACCTACGAGCAGTACTTC. It encodes CASSGLAYTYEQYF.

V usage is TRBV5-1 and J usage is TRBJ1-2; no clear D gene. The CDR3 spans 13 residues. Trimming shortened V by 2 bases and J by 2 bases, and 7 bases separated the two germline ends. Germline V lookup: CDR1 SGHRS, CDR2 YFSETQ. In DNA, the CDR3 is TGCGCCAGCAGCTTCCAGGTGAACTATGGCTACACCTTC. Protein: CASSFQVNYGYTF.